The 26 T cell receptor beta chains below come from one sample, sequenced in a study of T cells after posttransplantation cyclophosphamide. The protocol was immunoSEQ multiplex PCR, while the TCRdb copy is restricted to in-frame clones and leaves out a portion. The table shows about 7,000 clones, with over 70% occurring only once. Sequences were obtained from memory CD4+ T cells sorted from blood. The source is a woman in her forties or fifties in good health and a related stem cell transplant donor.

Here the CDR3 reads CASSQEVGTADDQPQHF. Written as DNA, the CDR3 is TGCGCCAGCAGCCAAGAAGTGGGGACAGCGGACGATCAGCCCCAGCATTTT. This chain connects TRBV4-1 to TRBJ1-5; 7 nucleotides agree with TRBD1. This CDR3 is 17 amino acids long. CDR1 is MGHRA, CDR2 YSYEKL, per germline. The J segment lost 5 bases and the V segment lost 0 bases, leaving 10 bases of the junction unmatched.

The chain recombines TRBV6-6 with TRBJ1-1, with TRBD1 matching 7 bases. The V segment lost 5 bases and the J segment 1 base; nucleotides outside the gene matches: 7. The germline gives CDR1 MNHNY, CDR2 SVGAGI (reference sequence). CDR3 length equals 15 residues. CDR3 residues: CASSPGQRPNTEAFF. CDR3 in DNA: TGTGCCAGCAGTCCGGGACAGCGCCCGAACACTGAAGCTTTCTTT.

The table lists this clone with a count of one. The rearrangement joins TRBV10-3 to TRBJ2-5; no reliable D call. Germline values: CDR1 ENHRY, CDR2 SYGVKD. CDR3 length: 13 amino acids. The V and J ends lost 2 bases and 2 bases respectively, with 6 bases between them. CDR3 sequence (DNA): TGTGCCATCAGTGAGAAACAGCAAGAGACCCAGTACTTC. Translation: CAISEKQQETQYF.

The genes are TRBV5-4 and TRBJ2-1; 8 positions match TRBD2. CDR3 size: 17 residues. The V segment lost 0 bases and the J segment 9 bases; nucleotides outside the gene matches: 14. Germline lookup yields CDR1 SGHNT and CDR2 YYREEE (reference sequence). CDR3 region: CASSLGISGASQGEQFF. CDR3 nucleotides: TGTGCCAGCAGCTTGGGTATTAGCGGGGCCTCTCAGGGTGAGCAGTTCTTC.

The CDR3 region is CASSLGREGAGELFF. The CDR3 DNA is TGTGCCAGCAGCTTAGGGCGGGAGGGCGCCGGGGAGCTGTTTTTT. V and J are TRBV7-2 and TRBJ2-2, with 9 bases aligning to TRBD2. The length of the CDR3 is 15 residues. J lost 6 bases, V lost 1 base, and 3 bases had no gene match. Germline V gene lookup returns CDR1 SGHTA and CDR2 FQGNSA.

This sequence joins TRBV2 and TRBJ1-6; TRBD1 might be the D (6 bases). The germline CDR1 and CDR2 sequences are SNHLY and FYNNEI. Trimming shortened V by 6 bases and J by 8 bases, and 14 bases separated the two germline ends. The CDR3 is 14 residues long. This CDR3 is CASREQGIYSPLHF. The CDR3 DNA sequence: TGTGCCAGCAGGGAGCAGGGGATTTATTCACCCCTCCACTTT.

The chain uses TRBV7-8 and TRBJ1-1; 9 nucleotides agree with TRBD1. CDR3 size: 16 residues. Germline V gene data show CDR1 as SGHVS and CDR2 as FQNEAQ. Losses at the gene ends were 5 bases for V and 0 bases for J; bases not matched to a gene: 7. As DNA, the CDR3 is TGTGCCAGCAGCCTTGGACAGGGGACCATGAACACTGAAGCTTTCTTT. This translates into CASSLGQGTMNTEAFF.

CDR3 DNA: TGTGCCAGCAGTTGGCAGGGCAGCACAGATACGCAGTATTTT. Its translation: CASSWQGSTDTQYF. The chain combines TRBV27 with TRBJ2-3; possible D gene TRBD1, 5 bases. The CDR3 totals 14 residues. Per the germline V gene, CDR1 is MNHEY and CDR2 is SMNVEV (reference sequence). V was cut by 4 bases and J by 0 bases, with 8 bases left in between.

The chain employs TRBV27 and TRBJ2-3, with 8 bases fitting TRBD1. The trim removed 6 bases at V and 0 bases at J, leaving 5 bases unmatched. Germline V gene lookup returns CDR1 MNHEY and CDR2 SMNVEV (reference sequence). The CDR3 covers 15 residues. The CDR3 protein is CASSPYRGSTDTQYF. DNA for the CDR3: TGTGCCAGCAGCCCATACAGGGGGAGCACAGATACGCAGTATTTT.

This clone was detected only a few times. Compared with germline, one end of the junction differs, possibly owing to a read error. The V gene is TRBV6-6, the J gene TRBJ1-2; a weak D match, TRBD1 (5 bases). CDR1 and CDR2 (germline): MNHNY, SVGAGI (reference sequence). The CDR3 is 13 residues long. This chain's CDR3 is CASFRGGDYGYTF. In nucleotides, the CDR3 is TGTGCCAGCTTCCGGGGGGGGGACTACGGCTACACCTTC.

This chain connects TRBV10-3 to TRBJ1-2; 9 bases align to TRBD1. CDR1 is ENHRY and CDR2 is SYGVKD in the germline V gene. CDR3 length equals 12 residues. V lost 8 bases and J lost 6; bases outside the gene matches: 4. Here the CDR3 reads CAIATGGNGYTF. CDR3 nucleotide sequence: TGTGCCATCGCGACAGGGGGGAATGGCTACACCTTC.

CDR3 in amino acids: CASSLGSGSEKLFF. In DNA, the CDR3 is TGCGCCAGCAGCTTGGGTTCGGGGAGTGAAAAACTGTTTTTT. The rearrangement uses TRBV5-1 and TRBJ1-4; unclear D gene. Trimming removed 0 bases from V and 7 bases from J, with 10 bases in between. Germline V gene lookup returns CDR1 SGHRS and CDR2 YFSETQ. The length of the CDR3 is 14 residues.

This clone was found a few times. V gene TRBV5-4 combines with J gene TRBJ1-2; no firm D call. Germline values: CDR1 SGHNT, CDR2 YYREEE (reference sequence). V lost 3 bases and J lost 8, with 20 bases in between. This CDR3 comprises 15 residues. The CDR3 nucleotides read TGTGCCAGCAGCTCTTTAGTCGGCGGGCCGCGGGGCTACACCTTC. The encoded protein is CASSSLVGGPRGYTF.

The V call is TRBV7-2, the J call TRBJ2-1, with TRBD2 matching 7 bases. In germline, CDR1 is SGHTA, CDR2 FQGNSA. V was clipped by 3 bases and J by 8 bases; unmatched bases: 10. The CDR3 totals 15 residues. CDR3 protein: CASSLERREHDEQFF. In nucleotides, the CDR3 is TGTGCCAGCAGCTTGGAGAGGCGGGAGCATGATGAGCAGTTCTTC.

V usage is TRBV7-3 and J usage is TRBJ1-1; D ambiguous. Looked up from germline, CDR1 is SGHTA and CDR2 is FQGTGA. The CDR3 contains 13 residues. V was cut by 10 bases and J by 5 bases, with 17 bases left in between. The CDR3 sequence: CANLGGWDTEAFF. CDR3 nucleotides: TGTGCCAACCTGGGAGGGTGGGATACTGAAGCTTTCTTT.

This rearrangement joins TRBV5-1 to TRBJ2-1; 7 bases align to TRBD2. The CDR3 has 15 amino acids. V was pared by 2 bases and J by 5 bases, with 7 bases of the junction left unmatched. Germline assignment: CDR1 SGHRS and CDR2 YFSETQ. CDR3 amino acids: CASSFGRLADNEQFF. Here the CDR3 DNA reads TGCGCCAGCAGCTTCGGGAGGCTAGCGGACAATGAGCAGTTCTTC.

This chain joins TRBV7-8 and TRBJ2-1; TRBD2 matches 8 bases. CDR3 length equals 17 residues. V lost 5 bases, J lost 2 bases, and 11 bases stayed unmatched. CDR1 is SGHVS, CDR2 FQNEAQ, per germline. The CDR3: CASSPPLREGPYNEQFF. In DNA, the CDR3 is TGTGCCAGCAGCCCGCCCCTCCGGGAGGGCCCCTACAATGAGCAGTTCTTC.

This sequence joins TRBV27 and TRBJ2-7, with D unclear. Germline V gene data show CDR1 as MNHEY and CDR2 as SMNVEV (reference sequence). Trimming cost V 3 bases and J 0 bases, with 9 bases left between them. This CDR3 has 14 residues. The CDR3 DNA reads as TGTGCCAGCAGTTTCTCTCTAAGCTCCTACGAGCAGTACTTC. It is translated as CASSFSLSSYEQYF.

This clone turned up a few times. The chain joins TRBV7-2 to TRBJ1-1; TRBD1 matches 7 bases. V dropped 2 bases and J dropped 4; count of bases not matched to a gene: 4. Germline V gene lookup returns CDR1 SGHTA and CDR2 FQGNSA. The CDR3 runs 14 residues. This CDR3 is CASSLRGQSTEAFF. The CDR3 nucleotides are TGTGCCAGCAGCTTACGGGGACAGAGCACTGAAGCTTTCTTT.

This chain links TRBV7-9 with TRBJ2-5; a possible D gene is TRBD2 (6 bases). The J call is uncertain, as TRBJ2-7 better fits the DNA end. From germline, CDR1 is SEHNR and CDR2 FQNEAQ (reference sequence). This CDR3 spans 13 amino acids. The CDR3 coding sequence is TGTGCCAGCAGAGGTACGGGAGAGCGCGAGCAGTACTTC. Translation: CASRGTGEREQYF.

The V gene is TRBV2, the J gene TRBJ2-2; the D gene is possibly TRBD1 (5 bases). Trimming shortened V by 3 bases and J by 5 bases, and 19 bases separated the two germline ends. Germline V lookup: CDR1 SNHLY, CDR2 FYNNEI. The CDR3 runs 17 residues. CDR3 DNA: TGTGCCAGCAGTGATGGGCCCGACAGCCATTGGACCGGGGAGCTGTTTTTT. Its translation is CASSDGPDSHWTGELFF.

J is TRBJ1-5 and V is TRBV5-5; D is undetermined. The CDR3 spans 14 residues. Deletions cut 4 bases from V and 10 bases from J, with 18 bases between. Looked up from germline, CDR1 is SGHKS and CDR2 is YYEKEE (reference sequence). The CDR3 DNA is TGTGCCAGCAGCCCAGACGGAGAATCTCGACCCCAGCATTTT. Amino acid sequence: CASSPDGESRPQHF.

The gene calls are TRBV7-2 and TRBJ2-7, with 9 positions matching TRBD2. The CDR3 loop spans 13 amino acids. J lost 6 bases, V lost 5 bases, and 5 bases had no gene match. CDR1 and CDR2 from the germline V gene are SGHTA and FQGNSA. This CDR3 is CASSGLGLAEQYF. The CDR3 DNA is TGTGCCAGCAGCGGCCTGGGACTAGCCGAGCAGTACTTC. The entire variable domain, with the rest obtained from reference TRBV7-2 and TRBJ2-7, is as follows: GAGVSQSPSNKVTEKGKDVELRCDPISGHTALYWYRQSLGQGLEFLIYFQGNSAPDKSGLPSDRFSAERTGGSVSTLTIQRTQQEDSAVYLCASSGLGLAEQYFGPGTRLTVT.

This chain uses TRBV11-1 with TRBJ2-7, with 7 nucleotides matching TRBD2. The CDR3 extends over 15 amino acids. Germline V CDR1 and CDR2: SGHAT, FQDESV (reference sequence). V shed 3 bases, J shed 0 bases, and the junction held 5 bases outside the gene matches. CDR3 bases: TGTGCCAGCAGCTTCAGCGGGACTCGCTCCTACGAGCAGTACTTC. Translated: CASSFSGTRSYEQYF.

CDR3: CASSSGVSQHF. CDR3 sequence (DNA): TGTGCCAGCAGCTCAGGGGTTTCCCAGCATTTT. The chain couples TRBV7-6 to TRBJ1-5; possibly TRBD1 for D (6 bases). CDR1 and CDR2 from the germline V gene are SGHVS and FNYEAQ. The V end was cut by 4 bases, the J end by 11 bases, with 9 bases between. This CDR3 has 11 amino acids.

This clone was counted once. The rearrangement links TRBV4-2 to TRBJ2-4; D is possibly TRBD2 (5 bases). The germline V gene encodes CDR1 LGHNA and CDR2 YNFKEQ. V gave up 5 bases and J gave up 0 bases, with 14 bases separating them. CDR3 length: 16 residues. CDR3 nucleotides: TGTGCCAGCAGCTCCCCAGCGGCTCTAGCCAAAAACATTCAGTACTTC. Its translation: CASSSPAALAKNIQYF.